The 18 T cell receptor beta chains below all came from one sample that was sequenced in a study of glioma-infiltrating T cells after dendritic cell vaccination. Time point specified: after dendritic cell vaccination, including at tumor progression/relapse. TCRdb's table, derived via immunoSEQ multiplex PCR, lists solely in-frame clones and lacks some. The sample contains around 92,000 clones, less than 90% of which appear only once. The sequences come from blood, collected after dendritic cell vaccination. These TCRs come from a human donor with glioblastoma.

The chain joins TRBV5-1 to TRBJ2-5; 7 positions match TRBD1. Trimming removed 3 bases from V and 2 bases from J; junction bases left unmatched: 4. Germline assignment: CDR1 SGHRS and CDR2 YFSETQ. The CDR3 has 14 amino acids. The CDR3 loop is CASSSGTVQETQYF. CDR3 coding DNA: TGCGCCAGCAGCTCCGGGACAGTACAAGAGACCCAGTACTTC.

CDR3 DNA: TGTGCCAGCAACCGGGGAGGGACCGGGGAGCTGTTTTTT. Protein product: CASNRGGTGELFF. The J gene is TRBJ2-2, the V gene TRBV2; 7 bases are shared with TRBD2. Germline CDR1 SNHLY, CDR2 FYNNEI. Unmatched junction bases numbered 4, after V lost 7 bases and J lost 5 bases. The CDR3 length is 13 residues.

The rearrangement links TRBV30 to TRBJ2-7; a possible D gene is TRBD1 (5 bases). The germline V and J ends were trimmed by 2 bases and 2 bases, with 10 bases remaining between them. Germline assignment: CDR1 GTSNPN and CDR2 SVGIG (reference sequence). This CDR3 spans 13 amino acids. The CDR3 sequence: CAWSPQGPYEQYF. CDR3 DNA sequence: TGTGCCTGGAGTCCTCAGGGCCCCTACGAGCAGTACTTC.

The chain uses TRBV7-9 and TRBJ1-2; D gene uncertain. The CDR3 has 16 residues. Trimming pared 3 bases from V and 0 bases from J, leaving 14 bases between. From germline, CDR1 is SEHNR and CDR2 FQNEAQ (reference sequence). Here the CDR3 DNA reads TGTGCCAGCAGCTTTGGTGGAGGCGGCCCTAACTATGGCTACACCTTC. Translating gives CASSFGGGGPNYGYTF.

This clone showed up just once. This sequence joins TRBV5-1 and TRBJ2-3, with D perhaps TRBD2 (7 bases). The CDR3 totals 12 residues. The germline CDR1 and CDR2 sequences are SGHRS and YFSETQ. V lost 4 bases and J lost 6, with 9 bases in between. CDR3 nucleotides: TGCGCCAGCAGCAAGGGGGGGGATACGCAGTATTTT. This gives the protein CASSKGGDTQYF.

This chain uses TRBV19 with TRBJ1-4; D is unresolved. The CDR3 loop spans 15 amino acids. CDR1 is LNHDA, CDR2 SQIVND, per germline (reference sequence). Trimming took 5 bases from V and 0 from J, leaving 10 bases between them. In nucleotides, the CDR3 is TGTGCCAGTAGTGGAGAACCCTCAACTAATGAAAAACTGTTTTTT. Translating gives CASSGEPSTNEKLFF.

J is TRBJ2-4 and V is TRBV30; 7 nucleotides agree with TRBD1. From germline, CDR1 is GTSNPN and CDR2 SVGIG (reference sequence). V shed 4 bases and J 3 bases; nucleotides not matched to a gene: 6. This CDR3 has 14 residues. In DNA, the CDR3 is TGTGCCTGGACAGACAGGGAAGACAAAAACATTCAGTACTTC. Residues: CAWTDREDKNIQYF.

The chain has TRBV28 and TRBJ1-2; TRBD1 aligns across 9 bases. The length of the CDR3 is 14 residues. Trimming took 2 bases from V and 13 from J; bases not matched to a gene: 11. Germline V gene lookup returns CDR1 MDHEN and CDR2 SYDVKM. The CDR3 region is CASSLASGQGPSTF. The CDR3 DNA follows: TGTGCCAGCAGTTTAGCCTCGGGACAGGGCCCATCCACCTTC.

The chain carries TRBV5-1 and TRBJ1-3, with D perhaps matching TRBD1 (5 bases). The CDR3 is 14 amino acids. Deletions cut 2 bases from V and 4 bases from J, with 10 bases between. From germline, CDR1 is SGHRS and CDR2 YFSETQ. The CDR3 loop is CASSFIGGGNTIYF. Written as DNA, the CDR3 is TGCGCCAGCAGCTTCATCGGGGGAGGAAACACCATATATTTT.

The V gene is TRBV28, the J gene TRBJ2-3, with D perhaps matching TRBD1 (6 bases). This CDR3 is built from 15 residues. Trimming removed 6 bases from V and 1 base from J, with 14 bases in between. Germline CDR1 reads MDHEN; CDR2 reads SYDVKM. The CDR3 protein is CASRTSGDRTDTQYF. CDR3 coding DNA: TGTGCCAGCAGGACATCAGGGGACCGCACAGATACGCAGTATTTT.

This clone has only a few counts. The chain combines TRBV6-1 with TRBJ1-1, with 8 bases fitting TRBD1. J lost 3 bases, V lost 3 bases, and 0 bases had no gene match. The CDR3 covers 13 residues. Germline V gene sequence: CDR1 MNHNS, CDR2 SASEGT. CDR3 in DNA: TGTGCCAGCAGTGAGGACAGGGACACTGAAGCTTTCTTT. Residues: CASSEDRDTEAFF.

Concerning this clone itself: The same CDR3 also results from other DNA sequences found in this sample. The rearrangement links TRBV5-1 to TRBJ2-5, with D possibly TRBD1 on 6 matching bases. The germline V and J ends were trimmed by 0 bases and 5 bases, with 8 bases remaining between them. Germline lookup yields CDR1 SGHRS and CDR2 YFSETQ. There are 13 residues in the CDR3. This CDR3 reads CASSLVGAETQYF. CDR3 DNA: TGCGCCAGCAGCTTGGTGGGGGCGGAGACCCAGTACTTC.

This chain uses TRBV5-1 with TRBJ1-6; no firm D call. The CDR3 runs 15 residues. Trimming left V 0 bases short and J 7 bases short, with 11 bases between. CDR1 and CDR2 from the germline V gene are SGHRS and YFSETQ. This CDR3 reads CASSLAGAQNSPLHF. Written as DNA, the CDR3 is TGCGCCAGCAGCTTGGCAGGCGCACAAAATTCACCCCTCCACTTT.

CDR3 nucleotide sequence: TGTGCCAGCAGCGTATCGGGGCGGGGGGGCACCGGGGAGCTGTTTTTT. Its translation is CASSVSGRGGTGELFF. The chain combines TRBV9 with TRBJ2-2, with TRBD2 matching 9 bases. Germline-derived CDR1 and CDR2 are SGDLS and YYNGEE. V dropped 1 base and J dropped 4; count of bases not matched to a gene: 5. The CDR3 covers 16 residues. Together with reference TRBV9 and TRBJ2-2, the CDR3 gives the full variable domain: DSGVTQTPKHLITATGQRVTLRCSPRSGDLSVYWYQQSLDQGLQFLIQYYNGEERAKGNILERFSAQQFPDLHSELNLSSLELGDSALYFCASSVSGRGGTGELFFGEGSRLTVL.

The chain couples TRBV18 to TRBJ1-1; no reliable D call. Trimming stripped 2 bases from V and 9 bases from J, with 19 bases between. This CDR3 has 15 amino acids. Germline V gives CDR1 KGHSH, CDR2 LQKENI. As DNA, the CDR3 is TGTGCCAGCTCACCAGGGTTCGAGGGTGCTCTCAAAGCTTTCTTT. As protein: CASSPGFEGALKAFF.

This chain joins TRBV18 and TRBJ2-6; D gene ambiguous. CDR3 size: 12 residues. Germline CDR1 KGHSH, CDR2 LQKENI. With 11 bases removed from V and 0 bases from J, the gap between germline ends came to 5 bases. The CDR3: CAVLSGANVLTF. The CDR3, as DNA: TGTGCCGTCCTCTCTGGGGCCAACGTCCTGACTTTC.

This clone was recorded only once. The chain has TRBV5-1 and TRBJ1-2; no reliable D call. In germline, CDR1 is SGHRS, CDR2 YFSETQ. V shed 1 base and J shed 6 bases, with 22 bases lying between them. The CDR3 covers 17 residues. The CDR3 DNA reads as TGCGCCAGCAGCTTGAGTTGGGGAGCAGGTTTTCTAAATGGCTACACCTTC. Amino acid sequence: CASSLSWGAGFLNGYTF.

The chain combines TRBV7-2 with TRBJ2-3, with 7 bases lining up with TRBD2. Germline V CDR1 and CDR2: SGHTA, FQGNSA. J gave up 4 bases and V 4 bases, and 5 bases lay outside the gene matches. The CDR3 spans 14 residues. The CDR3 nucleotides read TGTGCCAGCAGCTCGCGGACTAGAGCAGATACGCAGTATTTT. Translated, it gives CASSSRTRADTQYF.